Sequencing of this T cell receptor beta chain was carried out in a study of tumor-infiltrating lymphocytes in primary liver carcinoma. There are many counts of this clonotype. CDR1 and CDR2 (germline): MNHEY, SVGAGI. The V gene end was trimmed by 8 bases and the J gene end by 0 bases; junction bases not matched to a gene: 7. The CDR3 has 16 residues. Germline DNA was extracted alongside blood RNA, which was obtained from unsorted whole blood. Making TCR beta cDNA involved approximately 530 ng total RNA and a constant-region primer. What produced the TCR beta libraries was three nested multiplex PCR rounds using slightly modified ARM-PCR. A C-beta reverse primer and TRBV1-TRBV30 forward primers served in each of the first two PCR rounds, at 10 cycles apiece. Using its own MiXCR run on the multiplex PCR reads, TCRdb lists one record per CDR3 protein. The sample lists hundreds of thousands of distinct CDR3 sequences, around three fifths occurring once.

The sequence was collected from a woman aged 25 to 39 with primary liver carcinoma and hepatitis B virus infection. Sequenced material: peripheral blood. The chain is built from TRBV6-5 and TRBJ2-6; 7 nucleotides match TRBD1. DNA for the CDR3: TGTGCCAGCGGTGCAGGGGGTATCTCTGGGGCCAACGTCCTGACTTTC. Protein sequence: CASGAGGISGANVLTF.